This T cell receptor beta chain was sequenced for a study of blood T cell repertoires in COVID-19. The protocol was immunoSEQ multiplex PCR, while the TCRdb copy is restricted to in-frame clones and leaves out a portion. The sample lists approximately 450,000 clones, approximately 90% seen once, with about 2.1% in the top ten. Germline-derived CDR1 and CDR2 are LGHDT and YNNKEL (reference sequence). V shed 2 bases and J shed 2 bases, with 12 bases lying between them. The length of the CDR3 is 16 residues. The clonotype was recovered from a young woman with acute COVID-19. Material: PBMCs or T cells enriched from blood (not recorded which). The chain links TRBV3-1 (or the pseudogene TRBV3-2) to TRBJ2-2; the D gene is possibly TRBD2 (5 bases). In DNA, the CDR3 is TGTGCCAGCAGCCAACCGAGGGTTCTTAACACCGGGGAGCTGTTTTTT. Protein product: CASSQPRVLNTGELFF.